Each of the 8 T cell receptor beta chains below was sequenced from the same sample in a study of shared clonotypes between healthy human individuals. Method: immunoSEQ multiplex PCR; TCRdb's copy keeps in-frame clones and lacks some. The sample has about 690,000 clones, 80% to 95% seen once. Sequencing used memory CD8+ T cells from PBMCs. The subset: CD45RO+ cells pooled with CCR7-negative TemRA cells. Receptors originate from a man between 18 and 29 years old in good health. Some clones in this sample may be carry-over from other donors' samples.

There are a few counts of this clone. The V call is TRBV5-1, the J call TRBJ1-5; D gene ambiguous. V gave up 2 bases and J gave up 7 bases, with 10 bases separating them. The CDR3 totals 13 residues. Germline V CDR1 and CDR2: SGHRS, YFSETQ. CDR3 sequence: CASSLRLGQPQHF. As DNA, the CDR3 is TGCGCCAGCAGCTTAAGGTTAGGACAGCCCCAGCATTTT.

The V call is TRBV6-1, the J call TRBJ1-2, with D uncertain. Between the trimmed V and J ends, which lost 8 bases and 0 bases, there was a span of 16 bases. The CDR3 is 15 residues long. Germline assignment: CDR1 MNHNS and CDR2 SASEGT. In DNA form, the CDR3 reads TGTGCCAGCGACTCCCTTTGGGGATCTAACTATGGCTACACCTTC. Its translation is CASDSLWGSNYGYTF.

V and J are TRBV27 and TRBJ2-1; maybe TRBD1 (6 bases). Germline values: CDR1 MNHEY, CDR2 SMNVEV (reference sequence). The CDR3 extends over 13 amino acids. Trimming shortened V by 4 bases and J by 10 bases, and 14 bases separated the two germline ends. The CDR3: CASSSFLGQEQFF. CDR3 nucleotides: TGTGCCAGCAGTTCGTTTCTGGGACAAGAGCAGTTCTTC.

The V and J genes are TRBV5-8 and TRBJ2-7; 8 positions agree with TRBD1. Trimming at V came to 3 bases and at J to 0 bases, leaving 2 bases not matched to a gene. CDR3 length equals 14 residues. Per the germline V gene, CDR1 is SGHTS and CDR2 is YDEGEE. DNA of the CDR3: TGTGCCAGCAGCTGGACAGGGAGCTCCTACGAGCAGTACTTC. Protein product: CASSWTGSSYEQYF.

V and J are TRBV2 and TRBJ2-1; tentatively, D is TRBD1 (6 bases). Trimming shortened V by 7 bases and J by 6 bases, and 22 bases separated the two germline ends. Per germline, CDR1 SNHLY and CDR2 FYNNEI. The CDR3 is made up of 16 amino acids. In DNA, the CDR3 is TGTGCCAGCACAGCAGGGCTAGCCTTACAGGGCAATGAGCAGTTCTTC. Translated, it gives CASTAGLALQGNEQFF.

The V gene is TRBV5-1, the J gene TRBJ2-1; 8 positions match TRBD2. CDR1 is SGHRS, CDR2 YFSETQ, per germline. The V and J ends lost 0 bases and 9 bases, in that order; junction bases with no gene match: 5. This CDR3 is 14 amino acids long. CDR3 bases: TGCGCCAGCAGCTTGGCGACTAGCGTCGGTGAGCAGTTCTTC. Translation gives CASSLATSVGEQFF. Together with reference TRBV5-1 and TRBJ2-1, the CDR3 gives the full variable domain: KAGVTQTPRYLIKTRGQQVTLSCSPISGHRSVSWYQQTPGQGLQFLFEYFSETQRNKGNFPGRFSGRQFSNSRSEMNVSTLELGDSALYLCASSLATSVGEQFFGPGTRLTVL.

V is TRBV6-5 and J is TRBJ1-2, with D possibly matching TRBD1 (6 bases). The CDR3 is made up of 13 amino acids. Per germline, CDR1 MNHEY and CDR2 SVGAGI. V was clipped by 7 bases and J by 2 bases, with 11 bases between them. In DNA, the CDR3 is TGTGCCAGCACCACAGGGCAGAACTATGGCTACACCTTC. It encodes CASTTGQNYGYTF.

V and J are TRBV30 and TRBJ1-1; D may be TRBD1 (5 bases). Germline-derived CDR1 and CDR2 are GTSNPN and SVGIG (reference sequence). Trimming took 1 base from V and 4 from J, leaving 16 bases between them. The CDR3 totals 15 residues. Here the CDR3 DNA reads TGTGCCTGGAGTGAGCGACCGGGGGGAGCCACTGAAGCTTTCTTT. It translates to CAWSERPGGATEAFF.